This T cell receptor (beta chain) originates from a study of blood T cell repertoires in COVID-19. Study summary: Samples came from the United States, Italy and Spain, spanning acute and convalescent COVID-19. Nucleic acid was either cDNA or gDNA, and it came from T cells, B-cell-depleted T cells, or PBMCs.

In the source study's methods: Reference gene primers were amplified, and this amplification served to estimate nucleated cell counts. The assay was immunoSEQ multiplex PCR, and TCRdb's table has in-frame clones only and misses some. The V and J calls and clone size were taken over from that table, and D and trimming were inferred from the DNA. The sample consists of more than 200,000 clones, approximately 80% of them appearing once. The table lists this clone with a few counts. Germline CDR1 SEHNR, CDR2 FQNEAQ (reference sequence). This CDR3 has 15 amino acids. Unmatched junction bases numbered 13, after V lost 7 bases and J lost 6 bases.

The clonotype was recovered from a woman at least 80 years old with acute or convalescent COVID-19. The specimen was peripheral blood. The chain combines TRBV7-9 with TRBJ2-7; TRBD2 matches at 9 bases. The CDR3 loop is CASTPMRGGDSEQYF. In DNA form, the CDR3 reads TGTGCCAGCACTCCGATGCGCGGGGGGGACTCCGAGCAGTACTTC.